Listed below are T cell receptor beta chains from one sample, sequenced in a study of cytomegalovirus exposure and HLA in healthy donors. Measured with immunoSEQ multiplex PCR; TCRdb has only the in-frame clones, and not every one. The table lists 150,000 or so clones, around four fifths of them singletons. Source material: PBMCs. These receptors were taken from a man aged 30 to 39 in good health and CMV-seropositive. The CDR3 runs from the conserved cysteine through the conserved F or W. Fields, in order: V gene, D gene, clone size, J gene, CDR3 protein, CDR3 DNA. The D gene is left open where the match is weak. A clone size is listed for some rows: how often the clone was seen (once, few, many), or a class if it is expanded.

V: TRBV5-1; D: TRBD1; size: -; J: TRBJ1-1; CDR3: CASSLRSSGQVNTEAFF; DNA: TGCGCCAGCAGCTTGCGGTCCTCGGGACAGGTGAACACTGAAGCTTTCTTT
V: TRBV18; D: TRBD1; size: -; J: TRBJ2-7; CDR3: CASSPGQGAREQYF; DNA: TGTGCCAGCTCGCCGGGACAGGGGGCGCGGGAGCAGTACTTC
V: TRBV13; D: -; size: -; J: TRBJ2-5; CDR3: CASSPPRGETQYF; DNA: TGTGCCAGCAGCCCCCCCAGGGGAGAGACCCAGTACTTC
V: TRBV7-2; D: TRBD2; size: few; J: TRBJ2-5; CDR3: CASSPFGLAGGPMETQYF; DNA: TGTGCCAGCAGCCCATTCGGACTAGCGGGGGGGCCAATGGAGACCCAGTACTTC
V: TRBV27; D: TRBD1; size: -; J: TRBJ1-2; CDR3: CASSRQGTYGYTF; DNA: TGTGCCAGCAGTCGACAGGGGACCTATGGCTACACCTTC
V: TRBV7-2; D: TRBD1; size: few; J: TRBJ2-7; CDR3: CASSLAGTGDPYEQYF; DNA: TGTGCCAGCAGCTTAGCGGGGACAGGGGACCCCTACGAGCAGTACTTC
V: TRBV5-6; D: TRBD1; size: -; J: TRBJ1-6; CDR3: CASSSDREVRVHF; DNA: TGTGCCAGCAGTTCCGACAGGGAGGTCAGGGTCCACTTT
V: TRBV30; D: -; size: -; J: TRBJ1-3; CDR3: CALDSSGNTIYF; DNA: TGTGCCTTGGACAGCTCTGGAAACACCATATATTTT
V: TRBV27; D: -; size: -; J: TRBJ2-7; CDR3: CASSLSADYEQYF; DNA: TGTGCCAGCAGTTTATCTGCGGACTACGAGCAGTACTTC
V: TRBV6-1; D: -; size: -; J: TRBJ1-2; CDR3: CASSDSDAPGAYGYTF; DNA: TGTGCCAGCAGTGATTCGGACGCACCTGGGGCATATGGCTACACCTTC
V: TRBV15; D: -; size: -; J: TRBJ2-2; CDR3: CATSSRTGTNTGELFF; DNA: TGTGCCACCAGCTCCCGAACAGGAACCAACACCGGGGAGCTGTTTTTT
V: TRBV2; D: -; size: -; J: TRBJ2-3; CDR3: CASSEERTSTDTQYF; DNA: TGTGCCAGCAGTGAGGAGCGTACTAGCACAGATACGCAGTATTTT
V: TRBV19; D: -; size: -; J: TRBJ1-5; CDR3: CASSLAGWDQPQHF; DNA: TGTGCCAGTAGTTTAGCAGGGTGGGATCAGCCCCAGCATTTT
V: TRBV4-3; D: TRBD2; size: -; J: TRBJ2-1; CDR3: CASSLRYLSGGSYNEQFF; DNA: TGCGCCAGCAGTCTTCGTTATTTGAGCGGGGGGTCATACAATGAGCAGTTCTTC
V: TRBV2; D: TRBD1; size: -; J: TRBJ1-1; CDR3: CASSDLGTVNTEAFF; DNA: TGTGCCAGCAGTGACTTGGGGACAGTGAACACTGAAGCTTTCTTT
V: TRBV15; D: TRBD1; size: -; J: TRBJ2-3; CDR3: CATSRSSTRQGGTDTQYF; DNA: TGTGCCACCAGCAGGAGCTCAACCCGACAGGGGGGTACAGATACGCAGTATTTT
V: TRBV5-1; D: -; size: -; J: TRBJ1-5; CDR3: CASSSGAQHF; DNA: TGCGCCAGCAGCTCGGGAGCCCAGCATTTT
V: TRBV6-1; D: TRBD1; size: -; J: TRBJ1-1; CDR3: CASSEKGTGRGRAFF; DNA: TGTGCCAGCAGTGAAAAGGGGACAGGGAGGGGAAGAGCTTTCTTT
V: TRBV25-1; D: -; size: -; J: TRBJ1-2; CDR3: CASSEVGTTYGYTF; DNA: TGTGCCAGCAGTGAAGTGGGGACAACCTATGGCTACACCTTC
V: TRBV9; D: TRBD1; size: few; J: TRBJ2-7; CDR3: CASSRQGPEQYF; DNA: TGTGCCAGCTCCCGACAGGGCCCCGAGCAGTACTTC
V: TRBV6-6; D: TRBD1; size: -; J: TRBJ1-2; CDR3: CASSSETGLNYGYTF; DNA: TGTGCCAGCAGTTCCGAGACAGGGTTGAACTATGGCTACACCTTC
V: TRBV4-2; D: TRBD2; size: -; J: TRBJ2-7; CDR3: CASSQGLAGPYEQYF; DNA: TGTGCCAGCAGCCAGGGACTAGCGGGGCCCTACGAGCAGTACTTC
V: TRBV18; D: -; size: -; J: TRBJ2-3; CDR3: CASEPDRRTDTQYF; DNA: TGTGCCAGCGAACCGGACAGACGCACAGATACGCAGTATTTT
V: TRBV29-1; D: -; size: -; J: TRBJ2-3; CDR3: CSVALEVGADTQYF; DNA: TGCAGCGTTGCATTAGAGGTCGGGGCAGATACGCAGTATTTT
V: TRBV10-1; D: -; size: few; J: TRBJ1-5; CDR3: CASSESVQALQPQHF; DNA: TGCGCCAGCAGTGAGTCGGTACAGGCCCTTCAGCCCCAGCATTTT
V: TRBV7-9; D: TRBD1; size: -; J: TRBJ2-7; CDR3: CASSLVVGTGEDYEQYF; DNA: TGTGCCAGCAGCTTAGTAGTTGGGACAGGGGAGGACTACGAGCAGTACTTC
V: TRBV9; D: TRBD1; size: few; J: TRBJ2-7; CDR3: CASSVDRDRGTYEQYF; DNA: TGTGCCAGCAGCGTAGACCGGGACAGAGGCACCTACGAGCAGTACTTC
V: TRBV5-5; D: TRBD2; size: -; J: TRBJ2-3; CDR3: CASSLGAGGHTDTQYF; DNA: TGTGCCAGCAGCTTGGGAGCGGGGGGGCATACAGATACGCAGTATTTT
V: TRBV9; D: TRBD1; size: -; J: TRBJ2-7; CDR3: CASSAGGTGSYEQYF; DNA: TGTGCCAGCAGCGCTGGAGGGACAGGGTCCTACGAGCAGTACTTC
V: TRBV18; D: -; size: once; J: TRBJ1-1; CDR3: CASSPPEDTEAFF; DNA: TGTGCCAGCTCACCACCAGAGGACACTGAAGCTTTCTTT
V: TRBV29-1; D: -; size: once; J: TRBJ1-2; CDR3: CSVDVSGAGYGYTF; DNA: TGCAGCGTTGATGTCTCAGGGGCGGGCTATGGCTACACCTTC
V: TRBV7-9; D: TRBD1; size: -; J: TRBJ1-6; CDR3: CASSSGGDRNSPLHF; DNA: TGTGCCAGCAGCTCGGGAGGGGACAGAAATTCACCCCTCCACTTT
V: TRBV7-9; D: TRBD2; size: -; J: TRBJ2-1; CDR3: CASSWGLAGVGPYNEQFF; DNA: TGTGCCAGCAGCTGGGGACTAGCGGGGGTAGGTCCCTACAATGAGCAGTTCTTC
V: TRBV5-6; D: -; size: -; J: TRBJ2-7; CDR3: CASSSRDYEQYF; DNA: TGTGCCAGCTCTTCCCGGGACTACGAGCAGTACTTC
V: TRBV25-1; D: -; size: -; J: TRBJ1-2; CDR3: CASSESARGANYGYTF; DNA: TGTGCCAGCAGTGAATCGGCCAGGGGAGCTAACTATGGCTACACCTTC
V: TRBV10-3; D: TRBD2; size: -; J: TRBJ2-1; CDR3: CAISVPSGGHHEQFF; DNA: TGTGCCATCAGTGTCCCTAGCGGGGGGCACCATGAGCAGTTCTTC
V: TRBV7-2; D: TRBD1; size: once; J: TRBJ1-2; CDR3: CASSLARQGGGYTF; DNA: TGTGCCAGCAGCTTAGCAAGACAGGGTGGGGGCTACACCTTC
V: TRBV5-4; D: TRBD2; size: -; J: TRBJ2-5; CDR3: CASSPGSGESGPETQYF; DNA: TGTGCCAGCAGCCCAGGGAGCGGGGAGTCAGGGCCGGAGACCCAGTACTTC
V: TRBV6-5; D: -; size: once; J: TRBJ1-1; CDR3: CASSYGGRVTEAFF; DNA: TGTGCCAGCAGTTACGGTGGCAGGGTCACTGAAGCTTTCTTT
V: TRBV6-5; D: TRBD1; size: once; J: TRBJ1-4; CDR3: CASRRQGTGNEKLFF; DNA: TGTGCCAGCAGGCGACAGGGCACGGGTAATGAAAAACTGTTTTTT
V: TRBV6-1; D: -; size: many; J: TRBJ2-3; CDR3: CASSEAAGGSSTDTQYF; DNA: TGTGCCAGCAGTGAAGCGGCCGGGGGATCTAGCACAGATACGCAGTATTTT
V: TRBV5-1; D: -; size: -; J: TRBJ1-3; CDR3: CASSFLEVSSGNTIYF; DNA: TGCGCCAGCAGCTTTCTTGAGGTCAGCTCTGGAAACACCATATATTTT
V: TRBV5-5; D: -; size: once; J: TRBJ2-7; CDR3: CASSRSGVLFYEQYF; DNA: TGTGCCAGCAGCCGATCAGGGGTCCTCTTCTACGAGCAGTACTTC
V: TRBV4-1; D: -; size: -; J: TRBJ1-6; CDR3: CASSQDGPPMDRSNSPLHF; DNA: TGCGCCAGCAGCCAAGACGGGCCCCCGATGGACAGATCGAATTCACCCCTCCACTTT
V: TRBV7-2; D: -; size: few; J: TRBJ2-7; CDR3: CASSRYYEQYF; DNA: TGTGCCAGCAGCCGATACTACGAACAGTACTTC
V: TRBV5-6; D: TRBD1; size: -; J: TRBJ2-2; CDR3: CASRGTGEGGELFF; DNA: TGTGCCAGCAGAGGGACAGGGGAGGGCGGGGAGCTGTTTTTT